This passage covers 32 T cell receptor beta chains from one sample sequenced in a study of cytomegalovirus exposure and HLA in healthy donors. In the PCR, 60 Vbeta and 13 Jbeta primers were used. Sequencing was performed with immunoSEQ multiplex PCR; in TCRdb, only in-frame clones are kept and a portion is missing. The data hold roughly 160,000 clones, with roughly 70% observed a single time. The sequenced material came from PBMCs. These receptors all stem from a woman younger than 30 in good health and CMV-seropositive.

This clone was counted a few times. The chain has TRBV19 and TRBJ2-4; D perhaps matches TRBD2 (6 bases). Germline CDR1 LNHDA, CDR2 SQIVND (reference sequence). There are 16 residues in the CDR3. V gave up 5 bases and J gave up 2 bases, with 16 bases separating them. CDR3 nucleotide sequence: TGTGCCAGTAGTTTTTCCCCGACTAGATCCAAAAACATTCAGTACTTC. It yields the protein CASSFSPTRSKNIQYF.

This rearrangement joins TRBV9 to TRBJ1-1; 8 bases fit TRBD1. The CDR3 runs to 18 residues. Germline V gene lookup returns CDR1 SGDLS and CDR2 YYNGEE. Losses at the gene ends were 0 bases for V and 5 bases for J; bases not matched to a gene: 15. The CDR3 sequence: CASSVAPDRERFETEAFF. CDR3 coding DNA: TGTGCCAGCAGCGTAGCCCCGGACAGGGAAAGGTTTGAAACTGAAGCTTTCTTT.

V is TRBV6-6 and J is TRBJ2-2; TRBD2 is a possible D gene (5 bases). CDR1 is MNHNY and CDR2 is SVGAGI in the germline V gene (reference sequence). Trimming took off 4 bases at V and 3 bases at J, with 15 bases between the two ends. This CDR3 spans 16 amino acids. CDR3 sequence (DNA): TGTGCCAGCAGTTCAGCCCCGGACTCTTACACCGGGGAGCTGTTTTTT. Amino acids: CASSSAPDSYTGELFF.

The V call is TRBV4-1, the J call TRBJ2-5, with TRBD2 matching 12 bases. Germline V gene data show CDR1 as MGHRA and CDR2 as YSYEKL. The CDR3 is 17 residues long. The ends lost 4 bases at V and 3 bases at J; junction bases unmatched: 9. CDR3 nucleotide sequence: TGCGCCAGCAGCCGACATGAAAGACTAGCGGGGGAAGAGACCCAGTACTTC. Its protein product is CASSRHERLAGEETQYF.

The rearrangement links TRBV6-4 to TRBJ1-1, with no clear D. Per germline, CDR1 MRHNA and CDR2 SNTAGT. Deletions cut 5 bases from V and 0 bases from J, with 7 bases between. This CDR3 is 13 amino acids long. The CDR3 DNA reads as TGTGCCAGCAGTTTGTATTTGAACACTGAAGCTTTCTTT. It encodes CASSLYLNTEAFF.

This sequence joins TRBV7-3 and TRBJ2-1, with a possible D match to TRBD2 (6 bases). The V end was cut by 2 bases, the J end by 7 bases, with 9 bases between. Per the germline V gene, CDR1 is SGHTA and CDR2 is FQGTGA. The CDR3 contains 13 residues. The CDR3 nucleotides read TGTGCCAGCAGCTTACCCGGAGGGAATGAGCAGTTCTTC. Its translation: CASSLPGGNEQFF.

This chain uses TRBV19 with TRBJ1-2; 9 nucleotides align to TRBD1. The CDR3 length is 16 residues. V dropped 4 bases and J dropped 3; count of bases not matched to a gene: 9. CDR1 and CDR2 (germline): LNHDA, SQIVND (reference sequence). CDR3 coding DNA: TGTGCCAGTAGTACCTCCGGGACAGGGATCGACTATGGCTACACCTTC. This gives the protein CASSTSGTGIDYGYTF.

This clone was detected only once. J is TRBJ1-2 and V is TRBV7-9, with D possibly TRBD1 on 6 matching bases. There are 15 residues in the CDR3. The ends were cut back, 1 base at V and 3 bases at J, with 12 bases in the middle. Germline V gives CDR1 SEHNR, CDR2 FQNEAQ (reference sequence). CDR3 DNA: TGTGCCAGCAGCTTAGGACGGGGGGCCGACTATGGCTACACCTTC. This gives the protein CASSLGRGADYGYTF.

This sequence joins TRBV18 and TRBJ1-1; TRBD1 is a possible D gene (6 bases). This CDR3 has 16 residues. V was cut by 0 bases and J by 7 bases, with 18 bases left in between. The germline gives CDR1 KGHSH, CDR2 LQKENI. The CDR3 loop is CASSPPGRALGGEAFF. The CDR3 nucleotides are TGTGCCAGCTCACCACCGGGCAGGGCCCTAGGGGGTGAAGCTTTCTTT.

V and J are TRBV6-6 and TRBJ1-1; TRBD1 matches 7 bases. Trimming took 5 bases from V and 4 from J; bases not matched to a gene: 10. CDR3 length: 15 residues. The germline gives CDR1 MNHNY, CDR2 SVGAGI (reference sequence). CDR3 amino acids: CASSNPGQHSTEAFF. The CDR3 region has the DNA TGTGCCAGCAGTAATCCGGGACAGCATTCCACTGAAGCTTTCTTT.

This clone came up once. The rearrangement links TRBV7-9 to TRBJ2-5, with 13 bases matching TRBD2. J gave up 4 bases and V 3 bases, and 5 bases lay outside the gene matches. The germline V gene encodes CDR1 SEHNR and CDR2 FQNEAQ (reference sequence). This CDR3 has 16 residues. The CDR3, as DNA: TGTGCCAGCAGCTTGGGGACTAGCGGGGTCAGAGAGACCCAGTACTTC. This sequence encodes CASSLGTSGVRETQYF.

The chain links TRBV28 to TRBJ1-1; a weak D match, TRBD1 (5 bases). The length of the CDR3 is 13 residues. CDR1 and CDR2 (germline): MDHEN, SYDVKM. V was trimmed by 6 bases and J by 4 bases, leaving 12 bases between them. The CDR3, as DNA: TGTGCCAGCAGCCTGGGACTTGGCACTGAAGCTTTCTTT. Its protein is CASSLGLGTEAFF.

This sequence joins TRBV5-1 and TRBJ1-1; 8 nucleotides match TRBD1. The CDR3 extends over 15 amino acids. J was trimmed by 1 base and V by 4 bases; bases with no gene match: 6. Germline lookup yields CDR1 SGHRS and CDR2 YFSETQ. The CDR3 loop reads CASSLWGTGNTEAFF. The CDR3 coding sequence is TGCGCCAGCAGCCTTTGGGGGACAGGGAACACTGAAGCTTTCTTT. The entire variable domain, with the rest obtained from reference TRBV5-1 and TRBJ1-1, is as follows: KAGVTQTPRYLIKTRGQQVTLSCSPISGHRSVSWYQQTPGQGLQFLFEYFSETQRNKGNFPGRFSGRQFSNSRSEMNVSTLELGDSALYLCASSLWGTGNTEAFFGQGTRLTVV.

The chain joins TRBV2 to TRBJ2-7; TRBD1 agrees at 7 bases. The CDR3 runs to 13 residues. The V segment lost 4 bases and the J segment 5 bases; nucleotides outside the gene matches: 5. CDR1 is SNHLY, CDR2 FYNNEI, per germline. DNA for the CDR3: TGTGCCAGCAGTGGGACAGGCGGCCACGAGCAGTACTTC. This sequence encodes CASSGTGGHEQYF. Full variable domain (missing parts from reference TRBV2 and TRBJ2-7): EPEVTQTPSHQVTQMGQEVILRCVPISNHLYFYWYRQILGQKVEFLVSFYNNEISEKSEIFDDQFSVERPDGSNFTLKIRSTKLEDSAMYFCASSGTGGHEQYFGPGTRLTVT.

The chain uses TRBV15 and TRBJ1-5; maybe TRBD1 (5 bases). CDR1 LNHNV and CDR2 YYDKDF come from the germline V gene (reference sequence). The V end was cut by 1 base, the J end by 4 bases, with 11 bases between. The CDR3 has 15 residues. CDR3 loop: CATSRGDYLNQPQHF. CDR3 bases: TGTGCCACCAGCAGAGGGGACTACTTAAATCAGCCCCAGCATTTT.

The chain couples TRBV5-4 to TRBJ2-3, with 11 positions matching TRBD2. CDR3 length: 16 residues. V lost 4 bases, J lost 4 bases, and 8 bases stayed unmatched. The germline V gene has CDR1 SGHNT and CDR2 YYREEE (reference sequence). The CDR3 DNA reads as TGTGCCAGCAGCCCCCGACTAGCGGGGATGTCAGATACGCAGTATTTT. Amino acid sequence: CASSPRLAGMSDTQYF.

The chain carries TRBV6-6 and TRBJ2-7; maybe TRBD1 (5 bases). CDR3 length: 16 amino acids. Germline assignment: CDR1 MNHNY and CDR2 SVGAGI (reference sequence). Trimming took 8 bases from V and 0 from J, leaving 20 bases between them. CDR3 nucleotide sequence: TGTGCCAGCGTTCCTGGGGCCAGGTTCCTCTCCTACGAGCAGTACTTC. Translating gives CASVPGARFLSYEQYF.

This clone was seen just once. The chain employs TRBV29-1 and TRBJ2-7; TRBD2 is a possible D gene (6 bases). V dropped 1 base and J dropped 0 bases, with 19 bases sitting between them. CDR3 size: 17 residues. The germline CDR1 and CDR2 sequences are SQVTM and ANQGSEA. CDR3 DNA: TGCAGCGTTGAAGGCCGCGGGACCTCCGGGCGCTCCTACGAGCAGTACTTC. It specifies CSVEGRGTSGRSYEQYF.

The chain joins TRBV7-9 to TRBJ2-1, with TRBD2 matching over 16 bases. Unmatched junction bases numbered 12, after V lost 8 bases and J lost 11 bases. Germline V lookup: CDR1 SEHNR, CDR2 FQNEAQ (reference sequence). The CDR3 is 16 amino acids. CDR3 in amino acids: CASGGPGLAGGPKQFF. DNA of the CDR3: TGTGCCAGCGGCGGACCGGGACTAGCGGGGGGGCCGAAGCAGTTCTTC.

The chain combines TRBV5-5 with TRBJ1-1; possibly TRBD1 for D (5 bases). CDR3 length equals 13 residues. The V gene lost 1 base and the J gene lost 8 bases, with 12 bases spanning the gap. The germline gives CDR1 SGHKS, CDR2 YYEKEE (reference sequence). The CDR3: CASSLWGEQEAFF. Here the CDR3 DNA reads TGTGCCAGCAGCTTGTGGGGGGAGCAGGAAGCTTTCTTT.

This clone appeared once. Other DNA sequences in this specimen translate into the identical CDR3. The CDR3 loop is CASSLSAGPYEQYF. CDR3 DNA sequence: TGTGCCAGCAGTTTAAGCGCGGGCCCCTACGAGCAGTACTTC. This chain connects TRBV27 to TRBJ2-7; a weak D match, TRBD2 (5 bases). The CDR3 has 14 amino acids. V lost 2 bases, J lost 2 bases, and 10 bases lay in between. Germline lookup yields CDR1 MNHEY and CDR2 SMNVEV (reference sequence).

CDR3 region: CAWSLDRGNEQYF. DNA of the CDR3: TGTGCCTGGAGTTTGGACAGGGGCAACGAGCAGTACTTC. The chain is built from TRBV30 and TRBJ2-7; TRBD1 aligns across 9 bases. CDR3 length: 13 residues. Unmatched junction bases numbered 4, after V lost 2 bases and J lost 5 bases. Germline V gives CDR1 GTSNPN, CDR2 SVGIG (reference sequence).

The V gene is TRBV6-5, the J gene TRBJ2-7; a possible D gene is TRBD1 (5 bases). V was pared by 0 bases and J by 6 bases, with 15 bases between. The CDR3 runs 15 residues. Germline CDR1 is MNHEY and CDR2 is SVGAGI. The CDR3 DNA reads TGTGCCAGCAGTTACTCGAGGATTCAGGGCAGCGAGCAGTACTTC. Residues: CASSYSRIQGSEQYF.

This sequence joins TRBV2 and TRBJ2-7; D might be TRBD1 (5 bases). In germline, CDR1 is SNHLY, CDR2 FYNNEI. This CDR3 is built from 15 residues. The CDR3 here is CSTQHRAGSVDEQYF. In DNA, the CDR3 is TGTTCGACTCAACACCGGGCAGGGTCGGTCGACGAGCAGTACTTC.

The gene calls are TRBV19 and TRBJ1-2; D remains unclear. From germline, CDR1 is LNHDA and CDR2 SQIVND (reference sequence). V was pared by 5 bases and J by 0 bases, with 16 bases between. This CDR3 is built from 16 residues. CDR3 coding DNA: TGTGCCAGTAGTCCAATGAGAGGGCTTGCTAACTATGGCTACACCTTC. Amino acids: CASSPMRGLANYGYTF.

The sample holds a few counts of this clone. The chain recombines TRBV6-1 with TRBJ1-6; D not resolved. Trimming removed 2 bases at V and 3 bases at J, with 17 bases between. The germline CDR1 and CDR2 sequences are MNHNS and SASEGT. The CDR3 extends over 18 amino acids. Written as DNA, the CDR3 is TGTGCCAGCAGTGAAAACCCACCGCGGCTGCTCTATAATTCACCCCTCCACTTT. It is translated as CASSENPPRLLYNSPLHF.

V gene TRBV28 combines with J gene TRBJ1-2; D remains unclear. The CDR3 has 11 residues. V was shortened by 10 bases and J by 4 bases, with 10 bases between the two germline ends. Germline CDR1 is MDHEN and CDR2 is SYDVKM. The CDR3 region is CATTDFYGYTF. CDR3 bases: TGTGCCACCACCGACTTCTATGGCTACACCTTC.

The rearrangement links TRBV28 to TRBJ1-1; TRBD1 agrees at 7 bases. The V gene's germline CDR1 is MDHEN and CDR2 SYDVKM. After removal of 6 bases from V and 1 base from J, the junction contained 5 bases not matched to a gene. This CDR3 contains 14 residues. The CDR3, as DNA: TGTGCCAGCAGGCCGACAGGGTGGAACACTGAAGCTTTCTTT. Translating gives CASRPTGWNTEAFF.

The gene calls are TRBV9 and TRBJ2-5; tentatively, D is TRBD2 (7 bases). The V and J ends lost 3 bases and 5 bases respectively, with 20 bases between them. Per the germline V gene, CDR1 is SGDLS and CDR2 is YYNGEE. This CDR3 has 16 amino acids. The CDR3 loop reads CASSGALIGGPETQYF. The CDR3 DNA sequence: TGTGCCAGCAGCGGAGCCTTAATCGGGGGGCCCGAGACCCAGTACTTC.

The chain joins TRBV7-2 to TRBJ2-1, with D perhaps TRBD1 (6 bases). With 4 bases removed from V and 8 bases from J, the gap between germline ends came to 9 bases. Germline CDR1 is SGHTA and CDR2 is FQGNSA. This CDR3 has 12 amino acids. The CDR3 loop is CASSSQGYEQFF. DNA for the CDR3: TGTGCCAGCAGCTCTCAGGGGTATGAGCAGTTCTTC.

This chain connects TRBV7-2 to TRBJ1-6; the match to TRBD1 covers 9 bases. CDR3 length equals 15 residues. V trimming: 2 bases; J trimming: 11 bases; junction bases outside the gene matches: 7. From germline, CDR1 is SGHTA and CDR2 FQGNSA. The CDR3 DNA sequence: TGTGCCAGCAGCTTACCGGGACAGGGTCCTGCACCCCTCCACTTT. It specifies CASSLPGQGPAPLHF.

This chain joins TRBV4-3 and TRBJ2-7; 7 positions agree with TRBD1. J gave up 2 bases and V 0 bases, and 10 bases lay outside the gene matches. This CDR3 is built from 17 residues. Germline CDR1 reads LGHNA; CDR2 reads YSLEER. CDR3 bases: TGCGCCAGCAGCCAAGATGGCCCAGCAGGGGGACCCTACGAGCAGTACTTC. It translates to CASSQDGPAGGPYEQYF.